The rows below give T cell receptor beta chains drawn from one sample of a study of OX40 agonist ivuxolimab in advanced cancers. Profiling relied on immunoSEQ multiplex PCR, and the TCRdb table lists in-frame clones only, not all of them. The profile shows around 41,000 clones, 75% to 90% of them singletons. The sequencing here drew on CD4+ or CD8+ T cells sorted from blood, taken in a trial of the OX40 agonist ivuxolimab. All receptors derive from an adult with an advanced solid tumor such as melanoma, head and neck, liver or kidney cancer. Each CDR3 is given with its conserved first and last residue. The D gene is left open where the match is weak.

v_call: TRBV2; d_call: TRBD1; j_call: TRBJ2-7; cdr3_aa: CASRAGGIYEQYF
v_call: TRBV12-2; d_call: NA; j_call: TRBJ2-7; cdr3_aa: CASRPALAGVSYEQYF
v_call: TRBV9; d_call: TRBD1; j_call: TRBJ2-1; cdr3_aa: CASSVRARGNNEQFF
v_call: TRBV5-4; d_call: TRBD1; j_call: TRBJ1-5; cdr3_aa: CASSLGTGSRPQHF
v_call: TRBV11-2; d_call: TRBD1; j_call: TRBJ1-5; cdr3_aa: CASSPSAGGDQPQHF
v_call: TRBV19; d_call: NA; j_call: TRBJ2-3; cdr3_aa: CASSIPGQLTDTQYF
v_call: TRBV28; d_call: NA; j_call: TRBJ1-4; cdr3_aa: CATFNRVPDEKLFF
v_call: TRBV19; d_call: TRBD1; j_call: TRBJ2-7; cdr3_aa: CASSSGQGYEQYF
v_call: TRBV10-3; d_call: NA; j_call: TRBJ2-5; cdr3_aa: CAISESTPEQETQYF
v_call: TRBV14; d_call: NA; j_call: TRBJ2-7; cdr3_aa: CASSPYGGLYEQYF
v_call: TRBV11-2; d_call: TRBD1; j_call: TRBJ2-7; cdr3_aa: CASSLGWRTGETYEQYF
v_call: TRBV19; d_call: TRBD1; j_call: TRBJ1-1; cdr3_aa: CASSIGYRGYTEAFF
v_call: TRBV2; d_call: NA; j_call: TRBJ1-5; cdr3_aa: CASSGGNQPQHF
v_call: TRBV5-1; d_call: NA; j_call: TRBJ2-7; cdr3_aa: CASSLTGSYEQYF
v_call: TRBV25-1; d_call: TRBD1; j_call: TRBJ1-2; cdr3_aa: CASSATGSGRGYTF
v_call: TRBV4-1; d_call: NA; j_call: TRBJ1-4; cdr3_aa: CASSQDQSAGEKLFF
v_call: TRBV4-2; d_call: TRBD1; j_call: TRBJ2-5; cdr3_aa: CASSQDGQGRETQYF
v_call: TRBV5-1; d_call: NA; j_call: TRBJ2-2; cdr3_aa: CASSLPSGGPNTGELFF
v_call: TRBV6-1; d_call: NA; j_call: TRBJ2-2; cdr3_aa: CASSEAWGGELFF
v_call: TRBV5-1; d_call: TRBD1; j_call: TRBJ2-7; cdr3_aa: CASSFMDRGYEQYF
v_call: TRBV25-1; d_call: NA; j_call: TRBJ1-2; cdr3_aa: CASSEAPGGYYGYTF
v_call: TRBV27; d_call: TRBD1; j_call: TRBJ2-5; cdr3_aa: CASSTGTGGVETQYF
v_call: TRBV11-3; d_call: NA; j_call: TRBJ2-7; cdr3_aa: CASSHLQADEQYF
v_call: TRBV11-2; d_call: TRBD1; j_call: TRBJ1-3; cdr3_aa: CASSYRGSGNTIYF
v_call: TRBV5-1; d_call: NA; j_call: TRBJ2-1; cdr3_aa: CASSPRGSSYNEQFF
v_call: TRBV5-3; d_call: TRBD1; j_call: TRBJ2-2; cdr3_aa: CARSLQQGAPLAGELFF
v_call: TRBV4-2; d_call: NA; j_call: TRBJ1-4; cdr3_aa: CASSQGLGRGANEKLFF
v_call: TRBV9; d_call: NA; j_call: TRBJ2-5; cdr3_aa: CASSVQPQETQYF
v_call: TRBV29-1; d_call: NA; j_call: TRBJ1-1; cdr3_aa: CSVDRSGVGTEAFF
v_call: TRBV6-1; d_call: NA; j_call: TRBJ2-3; cdr3_aa: CASSPSRGTDTQYF
v_call: TRBV5-8; d_call: NA; j_call: TRBJ2-7; cdr3_aa: CATQVRFYEQYF
v_call: TRBV5-1; d_call: NA; j_call: TRBJ2-7; cdr3_aa: CASSLAQRGYEQYF
v_call: TRBV18; d_call: TRBD1; j_call: TRBJ1-2; cdr3_aa: CASSPGTDYGYTF
v_call: TRBV29-1; d_call: NA; j_call: TRBJ2-3; cdr3_aa: CSVGDGDTQYF
v_call: TRBV7-2; d_call: NA; j_call: TRBJ1-1; cdr3_aa: CASSLGYGQGEAFF
v_call: TRBV18; d_call: TRBD1; j_call: TRBJ1-2; cdr3_aa: CASSPGTGPLYTF
v_call: TRBV29-1; d_call: NA; j_call: TRBJ2-3; cdr3_aa: CSVVAGDGDTQYF
v_call: TRBV5-4; d_call: NA; j_call: TRBJ1-1; cdr3_aa: CASSGDTEAFF
v_call: TRBV5-4; d_call: NA; j_call: TRBJ2-1; cdr3_aa: CASSFSGTTYNEQFF
v_call: TRBV6-1; d_call: TRBD2; j_call: TRBJ2-1; cdr3_aa: CASSGGDSYNEQFF